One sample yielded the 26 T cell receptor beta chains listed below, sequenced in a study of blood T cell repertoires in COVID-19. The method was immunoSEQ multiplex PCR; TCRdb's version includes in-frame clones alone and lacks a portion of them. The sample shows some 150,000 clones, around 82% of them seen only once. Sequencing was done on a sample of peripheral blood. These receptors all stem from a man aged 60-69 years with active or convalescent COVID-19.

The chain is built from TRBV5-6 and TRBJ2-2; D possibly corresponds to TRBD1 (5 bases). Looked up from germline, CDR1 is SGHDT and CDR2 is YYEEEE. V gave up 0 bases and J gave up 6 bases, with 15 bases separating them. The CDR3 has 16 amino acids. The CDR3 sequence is CASSLVDSQGAGELFF. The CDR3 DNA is TGTGCCAGCAGCTTGGTGGATAGTCAAGGGGCCGGGGAGCTGTTTTTT.

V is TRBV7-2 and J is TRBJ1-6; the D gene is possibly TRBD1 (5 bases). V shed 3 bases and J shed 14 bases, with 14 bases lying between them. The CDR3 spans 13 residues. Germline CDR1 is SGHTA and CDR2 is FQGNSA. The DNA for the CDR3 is TGTGCCAGCAGCTTGGCTCGCGGGGGTGCCCTCCACTTT. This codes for CASSLARGGALHF. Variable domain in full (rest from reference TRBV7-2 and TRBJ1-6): GAGVSQSPSNKVTEKGKDVELRCDPISGHTALYWYRQSLGQGLEFLIYFQGNSAPDKSGLPSDRFSAERTGGSVSTLTIQRTQQEDSAVYLCASSLARGGALHFGNGTRLTVT.

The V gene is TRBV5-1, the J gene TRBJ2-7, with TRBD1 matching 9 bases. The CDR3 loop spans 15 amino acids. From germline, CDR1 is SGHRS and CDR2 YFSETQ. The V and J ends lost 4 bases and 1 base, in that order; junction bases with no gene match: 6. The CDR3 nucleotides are TGCGCCAGCAGCCCGCTACAGGGGGCATCCTACGAGCAGTACTTC. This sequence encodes CASSPLQGASYEQYF.

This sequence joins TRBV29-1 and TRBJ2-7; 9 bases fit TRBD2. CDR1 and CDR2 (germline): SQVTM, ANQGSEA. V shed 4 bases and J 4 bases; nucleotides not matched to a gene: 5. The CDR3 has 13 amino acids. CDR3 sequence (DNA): TGCAGCGTTGGCGGGAGGGCCGCGTACGAGCAGTACTTC. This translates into CSVGGRAAYEQYF.

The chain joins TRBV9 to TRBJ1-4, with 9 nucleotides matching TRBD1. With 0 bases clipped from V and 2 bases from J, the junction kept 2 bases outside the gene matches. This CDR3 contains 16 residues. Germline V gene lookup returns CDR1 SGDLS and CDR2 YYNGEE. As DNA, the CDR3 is TGTGCCAGCAGCGTAGGGACAGGGGAGACTAATGAAAAACTGTTTTTT. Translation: CASSVGTGETNEKLFF.

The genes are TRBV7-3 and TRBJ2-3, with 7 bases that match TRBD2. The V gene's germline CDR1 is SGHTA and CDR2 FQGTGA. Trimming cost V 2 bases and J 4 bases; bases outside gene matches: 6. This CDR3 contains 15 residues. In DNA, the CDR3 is TGTGCCAGCAGCTTAGGTACTAGCGTTCCAGATACGCAGTATTTT. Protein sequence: CASSLGTSVPDTQYF.

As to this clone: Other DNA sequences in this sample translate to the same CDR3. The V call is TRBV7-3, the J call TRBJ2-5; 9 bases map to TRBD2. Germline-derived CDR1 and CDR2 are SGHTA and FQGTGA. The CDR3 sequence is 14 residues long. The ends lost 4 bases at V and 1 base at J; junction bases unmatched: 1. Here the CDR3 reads CASSSSGTQETQYF. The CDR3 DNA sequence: TGTGCCAGCAGCTCTAGCGGGACCCAAGAGACCCAGTACTTC. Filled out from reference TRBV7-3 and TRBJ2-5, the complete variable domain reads GAGVSQTPSNKVTEKGKYVELRCDPISGHTALYWYRQSLGQGPEFLIYFQGTGAADDSGLPNDRFFAVRPEGSVSTLKIQRTERGDSAVYLCASSSSGTQETQYFGPGTRLLVL.

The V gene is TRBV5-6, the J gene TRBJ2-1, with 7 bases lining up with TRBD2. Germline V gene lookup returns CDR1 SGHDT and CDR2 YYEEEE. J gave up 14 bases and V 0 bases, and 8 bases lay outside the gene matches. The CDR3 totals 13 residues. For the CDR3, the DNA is TGTGCCAGCAGCTTGGGAGGGAGGGCCGATAAGTTCTTC. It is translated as CASSLGGRADKFF.

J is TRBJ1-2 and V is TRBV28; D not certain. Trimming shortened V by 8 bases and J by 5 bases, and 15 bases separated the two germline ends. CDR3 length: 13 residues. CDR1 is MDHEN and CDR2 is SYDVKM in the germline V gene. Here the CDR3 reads CASHRRPLYGYTF. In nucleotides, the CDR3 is TGTGCCAGCCATCGGAGGCCACTTTATGGCTACACCTTC.

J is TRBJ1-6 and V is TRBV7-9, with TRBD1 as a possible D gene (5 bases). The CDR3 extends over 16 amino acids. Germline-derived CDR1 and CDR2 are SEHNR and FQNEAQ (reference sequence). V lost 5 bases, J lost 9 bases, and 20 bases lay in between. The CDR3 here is CASSPPGGRGTSPLHF. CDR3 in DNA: TGTGCCAGCAGCCCACCGGGTGGAAGGGGAACTTCACCCCTCCACTTT.

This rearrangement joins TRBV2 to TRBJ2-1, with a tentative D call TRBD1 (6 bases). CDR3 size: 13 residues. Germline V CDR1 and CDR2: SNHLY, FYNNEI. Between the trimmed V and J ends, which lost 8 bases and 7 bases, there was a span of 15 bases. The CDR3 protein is CASQAGEVNEQFF. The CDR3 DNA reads TGTGCCAGCCAGGCAGGGGAAGTGAATGAGCAGTTCTTC.

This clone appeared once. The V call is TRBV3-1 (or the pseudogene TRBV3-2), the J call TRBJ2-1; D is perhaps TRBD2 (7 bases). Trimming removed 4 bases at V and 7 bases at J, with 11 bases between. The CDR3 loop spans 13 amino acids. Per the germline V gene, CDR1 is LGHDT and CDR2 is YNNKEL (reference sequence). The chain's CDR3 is CASSRGGGNEQFF. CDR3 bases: TGTGCCAGCAGCCGAGGGGGGGGAAATGAGCAGTTCTTC.

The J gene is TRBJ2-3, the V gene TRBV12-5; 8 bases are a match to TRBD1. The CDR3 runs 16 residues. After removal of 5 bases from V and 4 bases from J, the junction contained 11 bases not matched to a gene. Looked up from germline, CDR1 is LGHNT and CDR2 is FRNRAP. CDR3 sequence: CASGRMTGDDADTQYF. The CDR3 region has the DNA TGTGCTAGTGGTCGGATGACAGGGGATGACGCAGATACGCAGTATTTT. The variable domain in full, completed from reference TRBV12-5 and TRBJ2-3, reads DARVTQTPRHKVTEMGQEVTMRCQPILGHNTVFWYRQTMMQGLELLAYFRNRAPLDDSGMPKDRFSAEMPDATLATLKIQPSEPRDSAVYFCASGRMTGDDADTQYFGPGTRLTVL.

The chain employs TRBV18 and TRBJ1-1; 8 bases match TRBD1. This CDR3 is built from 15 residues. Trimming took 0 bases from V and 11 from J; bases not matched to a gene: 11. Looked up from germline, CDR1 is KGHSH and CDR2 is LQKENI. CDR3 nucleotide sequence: TGTGCCAGCTCACCACCGCCTGACAGGGGCTATCGGGCTTTCTTT. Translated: CASSPPPDRGYRAFF. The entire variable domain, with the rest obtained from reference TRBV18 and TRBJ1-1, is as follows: NAGVMQNPRHLVRRRGQEARLRCSPMKGHSHVYWYRQLPEEGLKFMVYLQKENIIDESGMPKERFSAEFPKEGPSILRIQQVVRGDSAAYFCASSPPPDRGYRAFFGQGTRLTVV.

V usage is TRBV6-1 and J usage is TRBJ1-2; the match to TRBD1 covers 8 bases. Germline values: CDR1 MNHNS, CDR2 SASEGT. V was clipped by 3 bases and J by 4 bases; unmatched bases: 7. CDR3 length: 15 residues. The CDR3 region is CASSDRTGMIYGYTF. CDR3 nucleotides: TGTGCCAGCAGTGACCGGACAGGGATGATCTATGGCTACACCTTC.

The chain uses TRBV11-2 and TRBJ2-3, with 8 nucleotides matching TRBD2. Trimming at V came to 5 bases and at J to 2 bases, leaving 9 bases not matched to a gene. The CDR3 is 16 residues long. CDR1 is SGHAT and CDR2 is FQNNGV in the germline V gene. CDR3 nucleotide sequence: TGTGCCAGCAGCCTCGGGGTAGCGGGGAACACAGATACGCAGTATTTT. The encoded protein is CASSLGVAGNTDTQYF. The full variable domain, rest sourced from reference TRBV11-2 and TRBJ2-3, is EAGVAQSPRYKIIEKRQSVAFWCNPISGHATLYWYQQILGQGPKLLIQFQNNGVVDDSQLPKDRFSAERLKGVDSTLKIQPAKLEDSAVYLCASSLGVAGNTDTQYFGPGTRLTVL.

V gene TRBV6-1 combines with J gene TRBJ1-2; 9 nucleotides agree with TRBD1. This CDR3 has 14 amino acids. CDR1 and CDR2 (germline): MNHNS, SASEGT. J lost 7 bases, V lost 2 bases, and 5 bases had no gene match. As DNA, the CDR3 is TGTGCCAGCAGTGAATTGGACAGGGGAGGTGGCTACACCTTC. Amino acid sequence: CASSELDRGGGYTF.

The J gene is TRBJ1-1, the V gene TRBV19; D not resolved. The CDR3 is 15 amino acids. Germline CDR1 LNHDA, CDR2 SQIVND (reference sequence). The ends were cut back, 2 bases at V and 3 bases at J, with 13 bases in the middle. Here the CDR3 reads CASSIRGGLDTEAFF. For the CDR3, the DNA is TGTGCCAGTAGTATACGAGGAGGGTTGGACACTGAAGCTTTCTTT. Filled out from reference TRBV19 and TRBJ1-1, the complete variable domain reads DGGITQSPKYLFRKEGQNVTLSCEQNLNHDAMYWYRQDPGQGLRLIYYSQIVNDFQKGDIAEGYSVSREKKESFPLTVTSAQKNPTAFYLCASSIRGGLDTEAFFGQGTRLTVV.

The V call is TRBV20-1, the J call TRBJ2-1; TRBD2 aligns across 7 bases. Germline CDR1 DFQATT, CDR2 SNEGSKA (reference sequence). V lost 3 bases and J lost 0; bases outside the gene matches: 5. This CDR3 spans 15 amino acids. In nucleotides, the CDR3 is TGCAGTGCTAGTTCCCTAGCGGACTCCTACAATGAGCAGTTCTTC. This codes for CSASSLADSYNEQFF.

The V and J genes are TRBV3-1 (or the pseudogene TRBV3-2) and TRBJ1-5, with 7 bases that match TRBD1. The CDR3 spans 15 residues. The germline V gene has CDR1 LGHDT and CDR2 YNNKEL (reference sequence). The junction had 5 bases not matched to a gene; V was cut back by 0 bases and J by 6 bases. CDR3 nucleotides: TGTGCCAGCAGCCAAGATCTTCGACAGGGTCAGCCCCAGCATTTT. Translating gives CASSQDLRQGQPQHF.

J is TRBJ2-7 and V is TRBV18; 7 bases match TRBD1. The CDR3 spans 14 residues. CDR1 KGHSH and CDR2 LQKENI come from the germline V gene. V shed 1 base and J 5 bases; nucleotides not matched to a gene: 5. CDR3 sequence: CASSPQGGSDEQYF. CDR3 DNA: TGTGCCAGCTCACCACAAGGGGGCAGCGACGAGCAGTACTTC.

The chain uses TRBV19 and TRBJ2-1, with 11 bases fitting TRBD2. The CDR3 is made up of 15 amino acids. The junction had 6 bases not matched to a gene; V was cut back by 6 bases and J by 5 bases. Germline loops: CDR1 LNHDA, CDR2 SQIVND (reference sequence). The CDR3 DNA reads TGTGCCAGTAGCCCGACTAGCGGGATAAACAATGAGCAGTTCTTC. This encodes CASSPTSGINNEQFF.

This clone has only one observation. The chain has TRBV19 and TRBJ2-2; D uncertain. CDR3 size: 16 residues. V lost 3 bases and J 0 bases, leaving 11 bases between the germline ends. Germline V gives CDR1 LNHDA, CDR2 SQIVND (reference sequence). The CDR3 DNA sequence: TGTGCCAGTAGTATTACTGGTACCACGAACACCGGGGAGCTGTTTTTT. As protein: CASSITGTTNTGELFF.

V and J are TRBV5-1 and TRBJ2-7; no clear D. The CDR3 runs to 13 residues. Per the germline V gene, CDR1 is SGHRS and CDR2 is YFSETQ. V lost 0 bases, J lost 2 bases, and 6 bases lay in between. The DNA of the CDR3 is TGCGCCAGCAGCTTGGACTTCGCCTACGAGCAGTACTTC. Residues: CASSLDFAYEQYF.

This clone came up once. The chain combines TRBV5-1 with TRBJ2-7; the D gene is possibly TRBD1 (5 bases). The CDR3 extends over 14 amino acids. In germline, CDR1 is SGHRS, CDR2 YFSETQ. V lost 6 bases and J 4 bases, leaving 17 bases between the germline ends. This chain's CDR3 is CASTRGNPLYEQYF. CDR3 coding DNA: TGCGCCAGCACAAGGGGTAACCCACTTTACGAGCAGTACTTC.

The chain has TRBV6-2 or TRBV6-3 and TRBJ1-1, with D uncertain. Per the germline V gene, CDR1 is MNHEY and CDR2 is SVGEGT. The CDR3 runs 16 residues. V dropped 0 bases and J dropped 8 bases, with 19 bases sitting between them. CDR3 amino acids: CASSYSMRLHNWEAFF. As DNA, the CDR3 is TGTGCCAGCAGTTACTCGATGCGGCTTCACAACTGGGAAGCTTTCTTT.